Below, 15 T cell receptor beta chains from the same sample are listed, as sequenced in a study of long-term antiretroviral therapy in people with HIV. An immunoSEQ assay, version v3.0, was performed at survey level. Clones were read by immunoSEQ multiplex PCR, and TCRdb kept only the in-frame ones, dropping some. The sample has approximately 20,000 clones, about nine tenths seen once; the top ten hold 4.1%. Here the sequenced sample was unsorted PBMCs, taken 2.1 years after starting antiretroviral therapy. The origin of the receptors is a man between 18 and 29 years old with HIV.

This rearrangement joins TRBV18 to TRBJ2-1; the match to TRBD2 covers 9 bases. Germline V gene lookup returns CDR1 KGHSH and CDR2 LQKENI. V was pared by 3 bases and J by 8 bases, with 5 bases of the junction left unmatched. The CDR3 is 14 amino acids. This CDR3 reads CASSPAREGYEQFF. The CDR3 DNA is TGTGCCAGCTCACCGGCGCGGGAGGGGTATGAGCAGTTCTTC.

This clone was detected once. The chain uses TRBV11-2 and TRBJ1-2; a weak D match, TRBD1 (5 bases). Deletions cut 0 bases from V and 6 bases from J, with 14 bases between. The CDR3 is 15 amino acids. In germline, CDR1 is SGHAT, CDR2 FQNNGV. CDR3 coding DNA: TGTGCCAGCAGCTTAGATCCGGCAGGGTTGGATGGCTACACCTTC. It encodes CASSLDPAGLDGYTF.

Only a few counts were recorded for this clone. The chain carries TRBV27 and TRBJ2-7; no clear D. Germline V CDR1 and CDR2: MNHEY, SMNVEV (reference sequence). Deletions cut 4 bases from V and 6 bases from J, with 13 bases between. This CDR3 has 13 amino acids. The CDR3 loop is CASSSPGSTEQYF. CDR3 bases: TGTGCCAGCAGTTCCCCTGGAAGCACCGAGCAGTACTTC.

The table lists this clone with a count of one. The J gene is TRBJ2-2, the V gene TRBV25-1; a possible D gene is TRBD2 (5 bases). CDR1 is MGHDK, CDR2 SYGVNS, per germline. V lost 2 bases and J 7 bases, leaving 11 bases between the germline ends. The CDR3 has 14 residues. The chain's CDR3 is CASSEQLTNGELFF. The CDR3 DNA is TGTGCCAGCAGTGAACAGCTGACTAACGGGGAGCTGTTTTTT.

This clone turned up a few times. The V gene is TRBV5-6, the J gene TRBJ2-7, with D unclear. Deletions cut 0 bases from V and 2 bases from J, with 0 bases between. This CDR3 has 11 amino acids. Looked up from germline, CDR1 is SGHDT and CDR2 is YYEEEE. CDR3 in amino acids: CASSLAYEQYF. The CDR3 DNA is TGTGCCAGCAGCTTGGCCTACGAGCAGTACTTC.

DNA for the CDR3: TGTGCCAGCAGCTCAGGGGGCATTAGGAATTCACCCCTCCACTTT. Translating it yields CASSSGGIRNSPLHF. The chain employs TRBV7-8 and TRBJ1-6; 8 positions match TRBD1. The CDR3 is 15 residues long. Trimming at V came to 4 bases and at J to 7 bases, leaving 6 bases not matched to a gene. Germline loops: CDR1 SGHVS, CDR2 FQNEAQ. Drawing the rest from reference TRBV7-8 and TRBJ1-6, the complete variable domain is GAGVSQSPRYKVAKRGQDVALRCDPISGHVSLFWYQQALGQGPEFLTYFQNEAQLDKSGLPSDRFFAERPEGSVSTLKIQRTQQEDSAVYLCASSSGGIRNSPLHFGNGTRLTVT.

This chain links TRBV27 with TRBJ1-4; weak D call: TRBD1 (5 bases). V was cut by 8 bases and J by 4 bases, with 17 bases left in between. The length of the CDR3 is 15 residues. Germline V lookup: CDR1 MNHEY, CDR2 SMNVEV (reference sequence). CDR3 loop: CASRGPKFNNEKLFF. Written as DNA, the CDR3 is TGTGCCAGCCGGGGCCCGAAATTTAATAATGAAAAACTGTTTTTT.

The genes are TRBV7-9 and TRBJ1-3; the D gene is possibly TRBD1 (6 bases). V lost 3 bases and J 7 bases, leaving 10 bases between the germline ends. There are 13 residues in the CDR3. Germline CDR1 is SEHNR and CDR2 is FQNEAQ (reference sequence). The CDR3 DNA reads as TGTGCCAGCAGCTTGACAGGAACCAACACCATATATTTT. Translating it yields CASSLTGTNTIYF.

The CDR3, as DNA: TGTGCCAGCAGTTACTCGTACCGGGATACGCAGTATTTT. This codes for CASSYSYRDTQYF. The gene calls are TRBV6-5 and TRBJ2-3; D gene ambiguous. V lost 0 bases to trimming and J lost 6 bases, with 7 bases between them. From germline, CDR1 is MNHEY and CDR2 SVGAGI. CDR3 length equals 13 residues.

The CDR3 sequence: CASSAVTGDSYEQYF. The CDR3 coding sequence is TGTGCCAGCAGTGCGGTGACAGGAGACTCCTACGAGCAGTACTTC. The chain is built from TRBV6-1 and TRBJ2-7, with D tentatively TRBD1 (6 bases). The CDR3 sequence is 15 residues long. Trimming cost V 4 bases and J 0 bases, with 13 bases left between them. Germline CDR1 and CDR2: MNHNS and SASEGT.

This clone was found once. The chain uses TRBV11-2 and TRBJ2-7; perhaps TRBD2 as D (5 bases). The CDR3 totals 14 residues. V dropped 3 bases and J dropped 4 bases, with 13 bases sitting between them. Germline V gives CDR1 SGHAT, CDR2 FQNNGV. CDR3 sequence reads: CASSFGVRVYEQYF. CDR3 sequence (DNA): TGTGCCAGCAGCTTCGGGGTGCGAGTTTACGAGCAGTACTTC.

V usage is TRBV23-1 and J usage is TRBJ1-1, with TRBD1 matching 11 bases. TRBV23-1 is designated an ORF whose function remains uncertain. After removal of 2 bases from V and 6 bases from J, the junction contained 5 bases not matched to a gene. This CDR3 is 15 amino acids long. In DNA form, the CDR3 reads TGCGCCAGCAGTCAAGAGGGACAGGGGGACCCTGAAGCTTTCTTT. Residues: CASSQEGQGDPEAFF.

This chain links TRBV6-6 with TRBJ2-7, with D possibly being TRBD1 (5 bases). V was cut by 0 bases and J by 1 base, with 13 bases left in between. Germline V gene data show CDR1 as MNHNY and CDR2 as SVGAGI (reference sequence). The length of the CDR3 is 16 residues. The CDR3 nucleotides read TGTGCCAGCAGTTACTCAAACCCCAGGGTTTCCTACGAGCAGTACTTC. It encodes CASSYSNPRVSYEQYF.

This rearrangement joins TRBV7-6 to TRBJ1-1, with D perhaps matching TRBD1 (5 bases). Germline values: CDR1 SGHVS, CDR2 FNYEAQ. Trimming took off 1 base at V and 8 bases at J, with 11 bases between the two ends. CDR3 length: 13 residues. The CDR3 sequence: CASSLGDGGEAFF. CDR3 bases: TGTGCCAGCAGCTTAGGGGACGGAGGGGAAGCTTTCTTT.

The chain is built from TRBV7-2 and TRBJ2-5; either TRBD1 or TRBD2 may fit D (5 bases each). With the DNA end fitting TRBJ2-7 better, the J assignment may be wrong. Looked up from germline, CDR1 is SGHTA and CDR2 is FQGNSA. The CDR3 length is 14 residues. The CDR3 DNA follows: TGTGCCAGCACCACCCAACCGGGGCCCTACGAGCAGTACTTC. Protein product: CASTTQPGPYEQYF.